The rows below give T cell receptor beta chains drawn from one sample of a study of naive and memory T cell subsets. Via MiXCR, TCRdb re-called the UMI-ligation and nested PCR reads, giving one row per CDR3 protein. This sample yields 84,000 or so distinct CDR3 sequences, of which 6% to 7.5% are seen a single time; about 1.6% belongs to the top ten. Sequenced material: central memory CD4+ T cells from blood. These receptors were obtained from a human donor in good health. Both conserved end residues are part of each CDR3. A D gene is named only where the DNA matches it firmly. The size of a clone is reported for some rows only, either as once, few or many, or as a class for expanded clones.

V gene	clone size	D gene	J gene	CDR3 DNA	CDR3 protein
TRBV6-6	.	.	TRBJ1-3	TGTGCCAGCAGTTACTCGTCAGGCGGAAACACCATATATTTT	CASSYSSGGNTIYF
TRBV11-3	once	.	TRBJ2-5	TGTGCCAGCAGCTTAATCCAGACGGAGACCCAGTACTTC	CASSLIQTETQYF
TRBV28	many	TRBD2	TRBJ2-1	TGTGCCAGCAGACAAACTAGCGGGGGCAGCTGGGAGCAGTTCTTC	CASRQTSGGSWEQFF
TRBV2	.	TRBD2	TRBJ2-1	TGTGCCAGCATGCGGGGGGGCCTTCCTGAGCAGTTCTTC	CASMRGGLPEQFF
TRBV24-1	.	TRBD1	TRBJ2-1	TGTGCCACCAGTGATCAAAGGGGACAGGGGAATTTTTTGTTCTTC	CATSDQRGQGNFLFF
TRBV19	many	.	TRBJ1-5	TGTGCCAGTAGTATAGGTTCCGTTGATAGCCAGCCCCAGCATTTT	CASSIGSVDSQPQHF
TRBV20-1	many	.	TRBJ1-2	TGCAGTGCTAGATACCCTAACTATGGCTACACCTTC	CSARYPNYGYTF
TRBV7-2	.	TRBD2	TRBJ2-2	TGTGCCAGCAGCCGGGGGGGGCCTTCGGTCGGGGAGCTGTTTTTT	CASSRGGPSVGELFF
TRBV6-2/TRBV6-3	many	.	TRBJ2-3	TGTGCCAGCAGTCCCAACTTCGCCCCAGATACGCAGTATTTT	CASSPNFAPDTQYF
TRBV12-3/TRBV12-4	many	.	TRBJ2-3	TGTGCCAGCAGCCGAAACCGATGGGATACGCAGTATTTT	CASSRNRWDTQYF
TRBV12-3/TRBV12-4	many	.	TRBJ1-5	TGTGCCAGCAGCTCGGCGACCCTTAGCAATCAGCCCCAGCATTTT	CASSSATLSNQPQHF
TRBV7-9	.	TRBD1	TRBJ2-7	TGTGCCAGCAGCTTCGGGACAGATTCATACGAGCAGTACTTC	CASSFGTDSYEQYF
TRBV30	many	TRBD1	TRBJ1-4	TGTGCCAGCCGCCGGGACAGGGTAGGAAAACTGTTTTTT	CASRRDRVGKLFF
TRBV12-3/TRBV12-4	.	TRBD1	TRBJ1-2	TGTGCCAGCGCACCGGGACAGGGTATGCGCTACACCTTC	CASAPGQGMRYTF
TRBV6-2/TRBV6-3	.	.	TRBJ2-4	TGTGCCAGCAGGTTACAGGGACAAAAGATTCAGTACTTC	CASRLQGQKIQYF
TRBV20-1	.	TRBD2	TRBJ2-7	TGCAGTGCTAGTGGACTAGCGGGAGTCAGAAAGTCCTACGAGCAGTACTTC	CSASGLAGVRKSYEQYF
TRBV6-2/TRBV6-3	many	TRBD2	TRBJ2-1	TGTGCCAGCAGTCGGGGCGGGAGTTCCTACAATGAGCAGTTCTTC	CASSRGGSSYNEQFF
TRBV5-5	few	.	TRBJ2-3	TGTGCCAGCAGCTTGCGGCCGGACGGTCGTCAAGGGGCAGATACGCAGTATTTT	CASSLRPDGRQGADTQYF
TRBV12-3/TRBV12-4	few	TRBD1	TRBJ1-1	TGTGCCAGCAGTTCCGGACAGGAGAACACTGAAGCTTTCTTT	CASSSGQENTEAFF
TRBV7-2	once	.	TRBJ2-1	TGTGCCAGCAGCTTTGACTTCGGCTCCTACAATGAGCAGTTCTTC	CASSFDFGSYNEQFF
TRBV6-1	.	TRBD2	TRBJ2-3	TGTGCCAGCAGTGAGGGCGGGACTAGGGCTACGCAGTATTTT	CASSEGGTRATQYF
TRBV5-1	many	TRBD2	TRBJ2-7	TGCGCCAGCAGCTTGACCACTAGCGTATACGAGCAGTACTTC	CASSLTTSVYEQYF